This TCR beta chain was documented in a study of patients and donors after allogeneic stem cell transplantation. TCRdb reprocessed the RT-PCR reads with MiXCR, giving one entry per CDR3 protein. Of roughly 140,000 distinct CDR3 sequences in the sample, about 40% were seen once. This clonotype was detected a few times. Sequences were obtained from blood, either unsorted or a sorted T cell fraction (not recorded which). The sequence derives from a human donor who was either an allogeneic HSCT recipient or a stem cell or donor lymphocyte infusion donor (not recorded which). It is not recorded whose cells these are; they may come from a transplant donor.

The CDR3 nucleotides are TGTGCCAGCAGTTTTAGTAGCGGGGGCACAGATACGCAGTATTTT. Its translation: CASSFSSGGTDTQYF. V is TRBV27 and J is TRBJ2-3; TRBD2 aligns across 8 bases. The J segment lost 1 base and the V segment lost 3 bases, leaving 3 bases of the junction unmatched. The CDR3 covers 15 residues. Germline CDR1 reads MNHEY; CDR2 reads SMNVEV (reference sequence).